This is a list of T cell receptor beta chains from one sample in a study of T cell responses to AZD1222 COVID-19 vaccine. Assay: immunoSEQ multiplex PCR; the TCRdb copy retains only in-frame clones and omits some. This table holds about 180,000 clones, approximately 90% found once. The specimen comprised peripheral blood, sampled on day 0 of AZD1222 vaccination. The receptors stem from an adult in good health. The CDR3 runs from the conserved cysteine through the conserved F or W. The D gene is left open where the match is weak. Clone size is given for some rows only: seen once, a few or many times, or a class if the clone is expanded.

NA	TRBV20-1	few	TRBJ2-4	TGCAGTGCTAGTAGCCCAGCCAAAAACATTCAGTACTTC	CSASSPAKNIQYF
TRBD2	TRBV6-4	NA	TRBJ2-3	TGTGCCACCTCACTAGCGGGAGGCGCTGGAGATACGCAGTATTTT	CATSLAGGAGDTQYF
NA	TRBV18	NA	TRBJ1-1	TGTGCCAGCTCACCCAATGCGGTGACGGCGGGGGCGACTGAAGCTTTCTTT	CASSPNAVTAGATEAFF
NA	TRBV16	NA	TRBJ2-7	TGTGCCAGCACCCAGGGGCAGGCGCGCTACGAGCAGTACTTC	CASTQGQARYEQYF
NA	TRBV7-3	few	TRBJ2-3	TGTGCCAGCAGCTTAACGGCTTTTGATACGCAGTATTTT	CASSLTAFDTQYF
TRBD2	TRBV9	NA	TRBJ2-5	TGTGCCAGCAGCCAAAGAGCTAGCGGGAGGGCCTTGGAGACCCAGTACTTC	CASSQRASGRALETQYF
NA	TRBV18	many	TRBJ2-5	TGTGCCAGCTCACCCCAAGAGACCCAGTACTTC	CASSPQETQYF
TRBD1	TRBV7-9	NA	TRBJ2-3	TGTGCCAGCAGCTTAGGCGGGACAGGACGGGCGGATACGCAGTATTTT	CASSLGGTGRADTQYF
TRBD2	TRBV14	NA	TRBJ2-5	TGTGCCAGCAGCCAAGGGATGTTCACTAGCGGGAGCGAGACCCAGTACTTC	CASSQGMFTSGSETQYF
TRBD2	TRBV6-5	many	TRBJ2-1	TGTGCCAGCAGTTCCTCCCCGGGGAGGGACCAGTTCTTC	CASSSSPGRDQFF
NA	TRBV19	NA	TRBJ2-5	TGTGCCAGTAGTATGGTAATAGCCCGGGTCGGAGAGACCCAGTACTTC	CASSMVIARVGETQYF
TRBD1	TRBV19	NA	TRBJ1-4	TGTGCCAGTAGTATTACAGGGGGTGCAGAAAAACTGTTTTTT	CASSITGGAEKLFF
NA	TRBV6-5	NA	TRBJ2-2	TGTGCCAGCGGCAGGATCTCTCAGGCCGGGGAGCTGTTTTTT	CASGRISQAGELFF
NA	TRBV24-1	NA	TRBJ2-1	TGTGCCACCAGTGACCCAGGGGAACGGTACCCCTACAATGAGCAGTTCTTC	CATSDPGERYPYNEQFF
NA	TRBV11-2	NA	TRBJ1-6	TGTGCCAGCAGCTTAGGGGGGTTGAATTCACCCCTCCACTTT	CASSLGGLNSPLHF
TRBD1	TRBV19	NA	TRBJ1-5	TGTGCCAGTAGTATAGAAATACAGGGGGCTGGCAATCAGCCCCAGCATTTT	CASSIEIQGAGNQPQHF
NA	TRBV18	NA	TRBJ1-1	TGTGCCAGCTCACCGAACAGCTGGAACACTGAAGCTTTCTTT	CASSPNSWNTEAFF
NA	TRBV11-3	once	TRBJ2-2	TGTGCCAGCAGCATAGTGGGAGACGGGGAGCTGTTTTTT	CASSIVGDGELFF
TRBD1	TRBV6-5	NA	TRBJ2-7	TGTGCCAGCTACCGACAGGGTATCGTCGAGCAGTACTTC	CASYRQGIVEQYF
NA	TRBV6-4	NA	TRBJ2-2	TGTGCCAGCAGATGGGCCGCTGGCACCGGGGAGCTGTTTTTT	CASRWAAGTGELFF
TRBD2	TRBV7-3	NA	TRBJ2-7	TGTGCCAGCAGCTTAAGTGGGACTAGCGGCGTGAACTACGAGCAGTACTTC	CASSLSGTSGVNYEQYF
NA	TRBV2	few	TRBJ1-1	TGTGCCAGCAGTGGAGAACTGGGGCTGAACACTGAAGCTTTCTTT	CASSGELGLNTEAFF
NA	TRBV6-5	NA	TRBJ1-1	TGTGCCAGCAGTTATTCATCAGGGCCCGCTGAAGCTTTCTTT	CASSYSSGPAEAFF
TRBD2	TRBV7-3	NA	TRBJ2-7	TGTGCCAGCAGCCCTCGGGGAGGGTTCTACGAGCAGTACTTC	CASSPRGGFYEQYF
NA	TRBV2	NA	TRBJ1-2	TGTGCCAGCAGTCTGACAGCTTATGGCTACACCTTC	CASSLTAYGYTF
TRBD1	TRBV19	NA	TRBJ2-7	TGTGCCAGTAGTATGCCAGGCAGGGGGCTCGAGCAGTACTTC	CASSMPGRGLEQYF
TRBD1	TRBV25-1	NA	TRBJ2-3	TGTGCCAGCAGTGAGTGGGACAGAGAAAGCACAGATACGCAGTATTTT	CASSEWDRESTDTQYF
NA	TRBV19	NA	TRBJ1-4	TGTGCCAGTAAGATGGGGCACGACAGGGAAAAACTGTTTTTT	CASKMGHDREKLFF
TRBD2	TRBV2	NA	TRBJ2-1	TGTGCCAGCAGCGGGCTAGCGGGAGGGCAGTTCTTC	CASSGLAGGQFF
NA	TRBV4-1	once	TRBJ1-2	TGCGCCAGCAGCCAGGATCTGGGGGCGCCTCGAGGCTACACCTTC	CASSQDLGAPRGYTF
TRBD1	TRBV12-5	NA	TRBJ1-1	TGTGCTAGTGGTTTGGTACTTAGGGAAAGACAGGGAGAATCCCGGATGAACACTGAAGCTTTCTTT	CASGLVLRERQGESRMNTEAFF
NA	TRBV6-5	NA	TRBJ1-2	TGTGCCAGCAGTAAGGTCTTTGGCTACACCTTC	CASSKVFGYTF
NA	TRBV6-5	NA	TRBJ1-4	TGTGCCAGCAGTTACTCGAATACCTTCGAAAAACTGTTTTTT	CASSYSNTFEKLFF
NA	TRBV30	NA	TRBJ2-3	TGTGCCTGGAGTGTACAGGGGCGGGATTACACAGATACGCAGTATTTT	CAWSVQGRDYTDTQYF
NA	TRBV5-1	NA	TRBJ1-6	TGCGCCAGCAGCTTGGGGTACAGGGATTCCCCCCTCTCCTCCCTCCACTTT	CASSLGYRDSPLSSLHF
NA	TRBV2	NA	TRBJ2-1	TGTGCCAGCAGTGCTCGGCAGGGGAGCTCCTACAATGAGCAGTTCTTC	CASSARQGSSYNEQFF
TRBD1	TRBV11-2	NA	TRBJ1-1	TGTGCCAGCAGCCACAGGACAGGGGGGGCTTTCTTT	CASSHRTGGAFF
NA	TRBV2	NA	TRBJ1-1	TGTGCCAGCAGTTTCGCGGGACCCCCCTTGGGCACTGAAGCTTTCTTT	CASSFAGPPLGTEAFF
NA	TRBV14	NA	TRBJ1-4	TGTGCCAGCAGTCTGGGAGCCCGGGGATCTAATGAAAAACTGTTTTTT	CASSLGARGSNEKLFF
NA	TRBV28	NA	TRBJ1-4	TGTGCCAGCACCCTTAATGAAAAACTGTTTTTT	CASTLNEKLFF
TRBD2	TRBV9	NA	TRBJ2-3	TGTGCCAGCAGCGCTAGCGGCGCTGGTGGCGGGAGGCCACGCACAGATACGCAGTATTTT	CASSASGAGGGRPRTDTQYF
NA	TRBV28	NA	TRBJ2-5	TGTGCCAGCAGAACTAGTCCTTTGGCGACCCAGTACTTC	CASRTSPLATQYF
TRBD1	TRBV11-2	NA	TRBJ1-2	TGTGCCAGCAGCATCCTGGGACAGGGCTATGGCTACACCTTC	CASSILGQGYGYTF
NA	TRBV15	few	TRBJ2-1	TGTGCCACCAGCTTCGGGACTTCCTCCTACAATGAGCAGTTCTTC	CATSFGTSSYNEQFF
NA	TRBV2	NA	TRBJ2-7	TGTGCCAGCACCGCGACCTACGAGCAGTACTTC	CASTATYEQYF
NA	TRBV18	NA	TRBJ2-2	TGTGCCAGCTCACCCCGGGCCAGGGAAAACACCGGGGAGCTGTTTTTT	CASSPRARENTGELFF
NA	TRBV4-1	NA	TRBJ2-3	TGCGCCAGTTCGGGAGTGGTCCCAGATACGCAGTATTTT	CASSGVVPDTQYF
NA	TRBV7-2	NA	TRBJ2-5	TGTGCCAGCAGCTCCTTCGAGACCCAGTACTTC	CASSSFETQYF
NA	TRBV11-2	NA	TRBJ2-7	TGTGCCAGCACCTATACGATGGGGACAACTGACTACGAGCAGTACTTC	CASTYTMGTTDYEQYF
NA	TRBV6-6	once	TRBJ1-1	TGTGCCAGCAGCCCAAGACAATACACTGAAGCTTTCTTT	CASSPRQYTEAFF
NA	TRBV25-1	NA	TRBJ1-3	TGTGCCAGCAGTGACCCTGGGTATCGGGGAAGGGCTGGAAACACCATATATTTT	CASSDPGYRGRAGNTIYF
NA	TRBV18	NA	TRBJ2-3	TGTGCCAGCTCCCCTAACAGGGAAACAGATACGCAGTATTTT	CASSPNRETDTQYF
TRBD1	TRBV6-5	NA	TRBJ1-2	TGTGCCAGCAGTTTTCAGGGGGGGTCAAACTATGGCTACACCTTC	CASSFQGGSNYGYTF
NA	TRBV7-3	NA	TRBJ1-4	TGTGCCAGCAGCTTAACCGGGGGTCGGACTAATGAAAAACTGTTTTTT	CASSLTGGRTNEKLFF
TRBD2	TRBV3-1/TRBV3-2	NA	TRBJ2-7	TGTGCCAGCAGCCAACTCGGAGCGGGACTCTACGAGCAGTACTTC	CASSQLGAGLYEQYF
NA	TRBV6-5	NA	TRBJ1-2	TGTGCCAGCGACCCCTTGGACTATGGCTACACCTTC	CASDPLDYGYTF
NA	TRBV18	NA	TRBJ2-1	TGTGCCAGCTCACCGTCCGGGACCCTCTCATACAATGAGCAGTTCTTC	CASSPSGTLSYNEQFF
TRBD2	TRBV19	NA	TRBJ2-7	TGTGCCAGTAGTATAGATCCGGGGGGCTACGAGCAGTACTTC	CASSIDPGGYEQYF